This T cell receptor (beta chain) comes out of a study of blood T cell repertoires in COVID-19. In the study overall: Acute and convalescent COVID-19 samples came from the United States, Italy and Spain.

J gave up 9 bases and V 3 bases, and 14 bases lay outside the gene matches. This CDR3 comprises 16 residues. In germline, CDR1 is KGHSH, CDR2 LQKENI. Individuals aged about 18 to 89 years were recruited from fewer than 30 US areas. Donors in Cohort 3 who had recovered were those with two negative PCRs, healthcare professional clearance, or resolution of their symptoms. TCRdb's table, derived via immunoSEQ multiplex PCR, lists solely in-frame clones and lacks some. The sample lists a few hundred thousand clones; 85% to 90% were seen once. This TCR was sampled from a man between 40 and 49 years old who had recovered from COVID-19. Input material: PBMCs or T cells enriched from blood (not recorded which). The chain joins TRBV18 to TRBJ1-5, with 7 bases that match TRBD1. The DNA of the CDR3 is TGTGCCAGCTCACCCGGCTCAACAGGGGCGATACGGCCCCAGCATTTT. It specifies CASSPGSTGAIRPQHF.